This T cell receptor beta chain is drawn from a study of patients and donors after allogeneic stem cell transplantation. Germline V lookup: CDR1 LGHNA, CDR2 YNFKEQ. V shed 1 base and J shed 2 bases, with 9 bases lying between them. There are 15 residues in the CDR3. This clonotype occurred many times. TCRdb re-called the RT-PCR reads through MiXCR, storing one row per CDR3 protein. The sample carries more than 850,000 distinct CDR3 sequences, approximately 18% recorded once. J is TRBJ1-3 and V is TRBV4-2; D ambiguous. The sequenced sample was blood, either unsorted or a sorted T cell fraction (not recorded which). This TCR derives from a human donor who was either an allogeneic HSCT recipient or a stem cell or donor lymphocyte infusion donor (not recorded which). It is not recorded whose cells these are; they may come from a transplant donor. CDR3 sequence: CASSQGTAAGNTIYF. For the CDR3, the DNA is TGTGCCAGCAGCCAAGGCACGGCAGCTGGAAACACCATATATTTT.